This T cell receptor beta chain was observed in a study of CD8+ T cells in alopecia areata. Overall study: For the treated group, dosing was oral tofacitinib at 5 to 10 mg twice daily.

Treatment noted: oral pan-JAK inhibitor, 5-10 mg twice daily. Sampling of alopecia areata patients yielded lesional scalp punch biopsies as well as peripheral blood. Investigators isolated RNA and reverse transcribed it into cDNA to act as the sequencing template. Measured with immunoSEQ multiplex PCR; TCRdb has only the in-frame clones, and not every one. The repertoire holds fewer than 250,000 clones, with roughly two fifths as singletons. Trimming cost V 0 bases and J 0 bases, with 3 bases left between them. From germline, CDR1 is GTSNPN and CDR2 SVGIG (reference sequence). This CDR3 is 13 amino acids long. Findings and limits, study-wide: Many expanded lesional clones persisted during tofacitinib (in both scalp and blood).

In regard to this clone: Its target is not known. Other DNA sequences in this specimen translate into the identical CDR3.

This chain joins TRBV30 and TRBJ1-5; no clear D gene. The receptor was isolated from a human donor with alopecia areata. Specimen: CD4+ T cells sorted from blood, collected between weeks 30 and 35, from a patient treated with tofacitinib. In DNA, the CDR3 is TGTGCCTGGAGTGTGGATAGCAATCAGCCCCAGCATTTT. Translation gives CAWSVDSNQPQHF.